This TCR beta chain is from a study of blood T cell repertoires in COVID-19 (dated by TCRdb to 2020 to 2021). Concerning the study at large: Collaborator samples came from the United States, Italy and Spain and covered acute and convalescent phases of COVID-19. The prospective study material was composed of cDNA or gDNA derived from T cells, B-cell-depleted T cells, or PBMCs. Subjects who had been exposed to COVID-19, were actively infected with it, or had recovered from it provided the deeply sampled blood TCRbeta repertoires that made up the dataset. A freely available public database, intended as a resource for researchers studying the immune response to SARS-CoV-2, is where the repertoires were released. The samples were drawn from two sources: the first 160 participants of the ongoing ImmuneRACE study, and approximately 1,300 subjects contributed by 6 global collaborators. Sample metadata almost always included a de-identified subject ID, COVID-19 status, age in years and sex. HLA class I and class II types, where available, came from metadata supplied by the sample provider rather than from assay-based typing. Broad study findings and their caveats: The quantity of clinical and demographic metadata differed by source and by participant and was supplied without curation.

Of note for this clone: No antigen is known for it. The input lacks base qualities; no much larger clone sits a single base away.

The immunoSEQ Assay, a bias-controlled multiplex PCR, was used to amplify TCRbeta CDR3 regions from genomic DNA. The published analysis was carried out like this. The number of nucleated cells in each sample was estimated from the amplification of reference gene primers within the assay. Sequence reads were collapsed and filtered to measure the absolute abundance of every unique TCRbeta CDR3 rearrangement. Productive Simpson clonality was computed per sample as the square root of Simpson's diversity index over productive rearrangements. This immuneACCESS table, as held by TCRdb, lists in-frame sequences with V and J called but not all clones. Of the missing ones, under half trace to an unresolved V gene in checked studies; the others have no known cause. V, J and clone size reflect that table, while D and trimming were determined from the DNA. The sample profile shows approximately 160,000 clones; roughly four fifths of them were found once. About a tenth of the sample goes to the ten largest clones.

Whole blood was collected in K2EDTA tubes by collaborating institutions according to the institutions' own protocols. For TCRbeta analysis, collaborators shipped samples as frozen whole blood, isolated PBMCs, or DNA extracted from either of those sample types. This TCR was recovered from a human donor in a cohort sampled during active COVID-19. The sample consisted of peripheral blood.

In nucleotides, the sequence is TGCAGCGTTGGACTAGCGGGAGGTTACAATGAGCAGTTCTTC. Translated, this gives CSVGLAGGYNEQFF. Recombination connected TRBV29-1 to TRBJ2-1; TRBD2 matches 13 bases in the middle. From its cysteine to its phenylalanine, the CDR3 spans 14 amino acids. Left in the record is the CDR3 DNA by itself, 42 bases read in frame from the first base. Compared with germline, V lacks 4 bases and J lacks 4 bases; bases without a gene match: 1. CDR1 is given as SQVTM and CDR2 as ANQGSEA, both from the germline V gene.